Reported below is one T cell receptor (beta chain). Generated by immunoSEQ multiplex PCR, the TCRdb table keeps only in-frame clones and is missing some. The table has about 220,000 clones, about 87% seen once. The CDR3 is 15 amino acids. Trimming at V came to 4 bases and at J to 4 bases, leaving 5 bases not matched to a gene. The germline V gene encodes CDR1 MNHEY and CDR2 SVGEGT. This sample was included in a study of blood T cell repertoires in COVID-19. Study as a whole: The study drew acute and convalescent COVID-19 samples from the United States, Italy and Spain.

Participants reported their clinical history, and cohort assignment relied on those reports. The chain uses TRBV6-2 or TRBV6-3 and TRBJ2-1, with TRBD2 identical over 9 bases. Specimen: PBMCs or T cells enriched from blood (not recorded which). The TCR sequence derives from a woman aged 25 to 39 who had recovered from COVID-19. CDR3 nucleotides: TGTGCCAGCAGTTTAAGCGGGGGGACGTACAATGAGCAGTTCTTC. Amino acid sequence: CASSLSGGTYNEQFF.